This TCR beta chain was identified during a study of chemoradiotherapy in HPV16-positive cancers. Study results and limitations: In HPV16-positive patients, HPV-responsive T-cell expansion tracked better recurrence-free survival. Candidate HPV-specific clones and E7-related TCR motifs grew in tumor during treatment.

The method was immunoSEQ multiplex PCR; TCRdb's version includes in-frame clones alone and lacks a portion of them. The sample lists roughly 40,000 clones, around 82% occurring once. This clone was observed a few times. As yet, its antigen is unknown. Samples were taken several times over chemoradiotherapy. Trimming removed 2 bases from V and 5 bases from J, with 9 bases in between. The length of the CDR3 is 13 residues. Germline lookup yields CDR1 MNHEY and CDR2 SVGAGI. This chain connects TRBV6-5 to TRBJ1-1; no definite D call. The clonotype originates from a human donor with HPV-associated anogenital cancer. The sequencing used blood, collected from a patient who underwent chemoradiotherapy. The CDR3 DNA reads TGTGCCAGCAGTTACCGTCCGCGTACTGAAGCTTTCTTT. Residues: CASSYRPRTEAFF.